This T cell receptor (beta chain) was identified during a study of T cell responses to AZD1222 COVID-19 vaccine. Study information: The analysis combined second doses at about 4 or about 12 weeks.

Points on this clone: Its antigen is currently unknown.

Produced via immunoSEQ multiplex PCR; TCRdb's table is partial and in-frame only. Here the sample spans some 55,000 clones, 89% being singletons. This CDR3 is built from 13 residues. V lost 7 bases and J lost 1; bases outside the gene matches: 3. Germline V gene lookup returns CDR1 SQVTM and CDR2 ANQGSEA. Study results and limitations: Vaccine-associated CD4 TCRs ranged over spike, dominating at 160-218 and 743-854. Donors skewed white British and female; clonal diversity was possibly underestimated. It was only a handful of AZD1222 recipients who were seropositive at baseline.

V gene TRBV29-1 combines with J gene TRBJ2-5, with 10 bases aligning to TRBD2. This specimen was peripheral blood, taken on day 0 of AZD1222 vaccination. The TCR was taken from an adult in good health. The CDR3 is CSAGLAAQETQYF. DNA of the CDR3: TGCAGCGCAGGACTAGCGGCCCAAGAGACCCAGTACTTC.